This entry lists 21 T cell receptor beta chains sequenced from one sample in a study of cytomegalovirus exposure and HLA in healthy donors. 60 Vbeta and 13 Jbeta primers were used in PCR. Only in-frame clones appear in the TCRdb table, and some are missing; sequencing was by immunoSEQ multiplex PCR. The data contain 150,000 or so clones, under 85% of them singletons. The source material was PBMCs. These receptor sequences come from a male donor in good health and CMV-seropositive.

CDR3 sequence (DNA): TGTGCCATCAGTGAGGGACTAGCGGGAGGTAGCAGCACAGATACGCAGTATTTT. It yields the protein CAISEGLAGGSSTDTQYF. V gene TRBV10-3 combines with J gene TRBJ2-3; 14 nucleotides match TRBD2. V dropped 2 bases and J dropped 0; count of bases not matched to a gene: 4. The germline gives CDR1 ENHRY, CDR2 SYGVKD. The CDR3 length is 18 residues.

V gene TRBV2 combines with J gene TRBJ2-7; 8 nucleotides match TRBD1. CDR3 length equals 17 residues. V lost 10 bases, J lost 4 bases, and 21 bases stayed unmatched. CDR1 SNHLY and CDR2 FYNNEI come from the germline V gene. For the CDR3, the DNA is TGTGCCACCCTGGACAGGGTGAAAGATGGTCTCGGGTACGAGCAGTACTTC. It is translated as CATLDRVKDGLGYEQYF.

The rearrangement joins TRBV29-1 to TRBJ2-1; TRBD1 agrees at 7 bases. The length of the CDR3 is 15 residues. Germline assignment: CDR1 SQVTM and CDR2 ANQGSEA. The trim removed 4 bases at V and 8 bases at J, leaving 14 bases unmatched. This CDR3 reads CSVVHRDSLAYEQFF. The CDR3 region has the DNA TGCAGCGTTGTACACCGGGACAGCTTGGCCTATGAGCAGTTCTTC.

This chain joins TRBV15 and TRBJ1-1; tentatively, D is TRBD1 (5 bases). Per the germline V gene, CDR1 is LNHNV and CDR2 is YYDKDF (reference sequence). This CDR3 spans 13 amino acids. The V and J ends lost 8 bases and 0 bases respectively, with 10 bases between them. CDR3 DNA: TGTGCCACCCGACAGTGGATGAACACTGAAGCTTTCTTT. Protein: CATRQWMNTEAFF.

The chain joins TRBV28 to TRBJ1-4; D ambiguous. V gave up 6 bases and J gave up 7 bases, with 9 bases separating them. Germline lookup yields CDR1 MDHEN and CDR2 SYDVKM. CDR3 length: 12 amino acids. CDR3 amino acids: CASRLSSEKLFF. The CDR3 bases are TGTGCCAGCAGGCTCTCGAGTGAAAAACTGTTTTTT.

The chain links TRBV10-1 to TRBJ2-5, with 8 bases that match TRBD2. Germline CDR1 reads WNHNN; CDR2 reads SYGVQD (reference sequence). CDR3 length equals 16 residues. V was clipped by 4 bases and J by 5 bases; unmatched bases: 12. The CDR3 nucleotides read TGCGCCAGCAGTGGACCTCGGGGGGGGGCGGGCGAGACCCAGTACTTC. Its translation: CASSGPRGGAGETQYF.

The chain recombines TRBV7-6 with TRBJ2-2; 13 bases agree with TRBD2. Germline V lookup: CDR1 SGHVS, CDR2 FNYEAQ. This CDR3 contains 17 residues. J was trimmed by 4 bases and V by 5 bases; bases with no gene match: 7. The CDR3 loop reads CASSQTSGGHFTGELFF. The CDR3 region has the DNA TGTGCCAGCAGCCAGACTAGCGGGGGGCATTTCACCGGGGAGCTGTTTTTT.

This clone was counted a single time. Here the CDR3 reads CASSRDRVGYTF. CDR3 bases: TGCGCCAGCAGCCGGGACAGGGTTGGCTACACCTTC. V usage is TRBV5-1 and J usage is TRBJ1-2; 9 nucleotides agree with TRBD1. V gave up 4 bases and J gave up 7 bases; unmatched junction bases: 2. Germline CDR1 and CDR2: SGHRS and YFSETQ. The CDR3 contains 12 residues.

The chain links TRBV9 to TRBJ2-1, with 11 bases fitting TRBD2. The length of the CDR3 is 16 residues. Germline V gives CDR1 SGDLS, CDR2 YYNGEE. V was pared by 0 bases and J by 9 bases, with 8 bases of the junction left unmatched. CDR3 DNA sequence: TGTGCCAGCAGCGTAGCCTCTAGCGGGAGGTTTGGTGAGCAGTTCTTC. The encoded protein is CASSVASSGRFGEQFF.

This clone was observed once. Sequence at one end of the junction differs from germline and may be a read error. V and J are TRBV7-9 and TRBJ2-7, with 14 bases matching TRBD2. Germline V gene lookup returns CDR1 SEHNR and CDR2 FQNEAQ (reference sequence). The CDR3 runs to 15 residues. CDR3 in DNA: TGTTCCAGCAGCAGGACTAGCGGGAGGTTTGACGAGCAGTACTTC. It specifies CSSSRTSGRFDEQYF. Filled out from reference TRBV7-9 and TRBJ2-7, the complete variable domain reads DTGVSQNPRHKITKRGQNVTFRCDPISEHNRLYWYRQTLGQGPEFLTYFQNEAQLEKSRLLSDRFSAERPKGSFSTLEIQRTEQGDSAMYLCSSSRTSGRFDEQYFGPGTRLTVT.

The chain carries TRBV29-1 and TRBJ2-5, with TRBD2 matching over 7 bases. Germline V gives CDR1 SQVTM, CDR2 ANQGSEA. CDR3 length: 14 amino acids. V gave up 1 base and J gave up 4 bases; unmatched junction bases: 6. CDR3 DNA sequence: TGCAGCGTTGAAGGCGTAGGACTAGGAGAGACCCAGTACTTC. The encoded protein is CSVEGVGLGETQYF.

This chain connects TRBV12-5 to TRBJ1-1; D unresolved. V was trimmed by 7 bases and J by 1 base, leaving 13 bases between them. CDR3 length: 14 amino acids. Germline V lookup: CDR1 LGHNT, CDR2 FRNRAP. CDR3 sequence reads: CASAPGGSNTEAFF. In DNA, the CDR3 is TGTGCTAGTGCCCCAGGTGGGTCGAACACTGAAGCTTTCTTT.

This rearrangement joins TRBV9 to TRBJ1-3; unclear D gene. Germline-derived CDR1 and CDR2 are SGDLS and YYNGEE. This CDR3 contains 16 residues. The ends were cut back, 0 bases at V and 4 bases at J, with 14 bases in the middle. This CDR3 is CASSVEVEVAGNTIYF. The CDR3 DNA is TGTGCCAGCAGCGTAGAGGTTGAGGTGGCCGGAAACACCATATATTTT.

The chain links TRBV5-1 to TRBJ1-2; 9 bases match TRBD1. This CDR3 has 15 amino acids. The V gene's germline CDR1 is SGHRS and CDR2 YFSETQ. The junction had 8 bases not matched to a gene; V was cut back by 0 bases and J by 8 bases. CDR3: CASSLEPDRGIGYTF. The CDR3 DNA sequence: TGCGCCAGCAGCTTGGAACCGGACAGGGGAATCGGCTACACCTTC.

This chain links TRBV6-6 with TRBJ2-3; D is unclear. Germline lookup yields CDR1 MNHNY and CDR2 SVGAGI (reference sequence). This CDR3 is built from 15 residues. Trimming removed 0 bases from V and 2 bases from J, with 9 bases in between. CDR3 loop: CASSYSSSVTDTQYF. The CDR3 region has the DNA TGTGCCAGCAGTTACTCGTCAAGCGTCACAGATACGCAGTATTTT.

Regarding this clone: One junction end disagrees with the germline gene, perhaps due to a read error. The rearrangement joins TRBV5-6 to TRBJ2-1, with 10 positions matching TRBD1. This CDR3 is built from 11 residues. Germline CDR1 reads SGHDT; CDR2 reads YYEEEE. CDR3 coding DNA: TGTGCCAGCAGCTCGGGGGGACAGGGGATCTTC. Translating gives CASSSGGQGIF.

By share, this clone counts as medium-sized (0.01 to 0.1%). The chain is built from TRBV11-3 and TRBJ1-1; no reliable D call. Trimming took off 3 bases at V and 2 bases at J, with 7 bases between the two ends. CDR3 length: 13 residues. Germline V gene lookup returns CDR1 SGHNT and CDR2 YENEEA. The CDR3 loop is CASSFSVNTEAFF. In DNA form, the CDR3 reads TGTGCCAGCAGCTTTTCAGTAAACACTGAAGCTTTCTTT.

CDR3 protein: CASSADSAQPQHF. The CDR3 DNA reads TGTGCCAGCAGCGCGGACAGTGCCCAGCCCCAGCATTTT. The chain employs TRBV7-2 and TRBJ1-5, with D perhaps matching TRBD1 (6 bases). V dropped 5 bases and J dropped 7 bases, with 12 bases sitting between them. Germline lookup yields CDR1 SGHTA and CDR2 FQGNSA. CDR3 size: 13 residues.

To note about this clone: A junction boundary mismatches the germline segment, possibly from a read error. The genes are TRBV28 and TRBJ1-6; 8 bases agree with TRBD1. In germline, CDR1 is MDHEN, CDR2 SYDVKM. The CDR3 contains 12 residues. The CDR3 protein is CASRDRHSALHF. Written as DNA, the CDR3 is TGTGCCAGCCGGGACAGGCATTCAGCCCTCCACTTT. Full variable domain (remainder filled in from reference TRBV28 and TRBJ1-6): DVKVTQSSRYLVKRTGEKVFLECVQDMDHENMFWYRQDPGLGLRLIYFSYDVKMKEKGDIPEGYSVSREKKERFSLILESASTNQTSMYLCASRDRHSALHFGNGTRLTVT.

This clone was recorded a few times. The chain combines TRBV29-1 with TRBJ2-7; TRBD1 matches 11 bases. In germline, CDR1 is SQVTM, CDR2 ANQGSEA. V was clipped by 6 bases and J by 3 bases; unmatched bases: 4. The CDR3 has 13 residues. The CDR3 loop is CSVRTGGLYEQYF. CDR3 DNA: TGCAGCGTCAGGACAGGGGGCCTCTACGAGCAGTACTTC.

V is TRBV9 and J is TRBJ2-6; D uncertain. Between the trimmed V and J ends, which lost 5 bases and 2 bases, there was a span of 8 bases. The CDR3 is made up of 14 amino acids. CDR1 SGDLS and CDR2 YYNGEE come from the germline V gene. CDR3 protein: CASSPSAGANVLTF. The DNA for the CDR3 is TGTGCCAGCAGTCCCAGTGCTGGGGCCAACGTCCTGACTTTC. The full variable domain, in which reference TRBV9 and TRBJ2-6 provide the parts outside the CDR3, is DSGVTQTPKHLITATGQRVTLRCSPRSGDLSVYWYQQSLDQGLQFLIQYYNGEERAKGNILERFSAQQFPDLHSELNLSSLELGDSALYFCASSPSAGANVLTFGAGSRLTVL.